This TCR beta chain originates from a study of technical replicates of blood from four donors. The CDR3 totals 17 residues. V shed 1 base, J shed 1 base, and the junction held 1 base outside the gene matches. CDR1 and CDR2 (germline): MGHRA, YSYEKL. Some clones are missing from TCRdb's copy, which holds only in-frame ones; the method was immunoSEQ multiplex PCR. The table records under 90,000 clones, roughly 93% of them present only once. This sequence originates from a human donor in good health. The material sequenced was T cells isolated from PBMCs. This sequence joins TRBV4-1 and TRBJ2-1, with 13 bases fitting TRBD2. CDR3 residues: CASSQGTSGSSYNEQFF. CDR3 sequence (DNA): TGCGCCAGCAGCCAAGGGACTAGCGGGAGTTCCTACAATGAGCAGTTCTTC.